This is a list of T cell receptor beta chains from one sample in a study of blood T cell repertoires in COVID-19. Assay used: immunoSEQ multiplex PCR; TCRdb lists only in-frame clones, some missing. The sample lists fewer than 350,000 clones; around 81% were seen once. Sequencing used peripheral blood. The receptors derive from a woman aged 55-69 years with active or convalescent COVID-19. The CDR3 runs from the conserved cysteine through the conserved F or W. The D gene is left open where the match is weak. Clone size is given for some rows only: seen once, a few or many times, or a class if the clone is expanded.

V gene	J gene	clone size	D gene	CDR3 protein	CDR3 DNA
TRBV29-1	TRBJ1-1	NA	TRBD1	CSVEERSTGGTTEAFF	TGCAGCGTTGAAGAACGTTCAACAGGGGGCACTACTGAAGCTTTCTTT
TRBV11-2	TRBJ1-4	NA	NA	CASSLDPQLKEKLFF	TGTGCCAGCAGCTTAGATCCGCAGTTAAAAGAAAAACTGTTTTTT
TRBV6-5	TRBJ2-7	NA	TRBD1	CASQGVDEQYF	TGTGCCAGCCAGGGGGTCGACGAGCAGTACTTC
TRBV29-1	TRBJ1-5	NA	NA	CSVALGASNQPQHF	TGCAGCGTAGCCCTGGGAGCAAGCAATCAGCCCCAGCATTTT
TRBV29-1	TRBJ2-2	NA	NA	CSGRFGTGELFF	TGCTCAGGGAGGTTTGGAACCGGGGAGCTGTTTTTT
TRBV6-4	TRBJ2-1	many	TRBD2	CASSDPTSGGVNEQFF	TGTGCCAGCAGTGATCCGACTAGCGGGGGAGTCAATGAGCAGTTCTTC
TRBV28	TRBJ2-7	NA	TRBD1	CASSLISGTGTPPYEQYF	TGTGCCAGCAGTTTAATCTCGGGGACAGGGACACCACCCTACGAGCAGTACTTC
TRBV19	TRBJ1-1	few	TRBD1	CASSWTGGSTEAFF	TGTGCCAGTAGTTGGACAGGGGGCTCCACTGAAGCTTTCTTT
TRBV19	TRBJ1-3	NA	TRBD1	CASTWKGIDRVPGNTIYF	TGTGCCAGTACCTGGAAGGGCATCGACAGGGTGCCTGGAAACACCATATATTTT
TRBV28	TRBJ2-7	NA	NA	CASSKGVLYEQYF	TGTGCCAGCAGTAAGGGGGTCCTCTACGAGCAGTACTTC